This entry describes one T cell receptor (beta chain). As yet, its antigen is unknown. This specimen belongs to a study of neoadjuvant nivolumab and ipilimumab in lung cancer. The study, taken as a whole, reports: Compared with tumor-adjacent uninvolved lung, resected tumors showed greater richness and clonality.

The germline V gene has CDR1 SGHRS and CDR2 YFSETQ. This CDR3 contains 13 residues. Trimming removed 5 bases from V and 7 bases from J, with 15 bases in between. Sequencing was performed with immunoSEQ multiplex PCR; in TCRdb, only in-frame clones are kept and a portion is missing. The repertoire consists of thousands of clones, with over 60% occurring once and the leading ten covering around 4.8%. The sequencing used peripheral blood, collected after neoadjuvant nivolumab, alone or with ipilimumab, at or shortly before surgery. This clonotype was obtained from an adult with non-small cell lung cancer. The rearrangement joins TRBV5-1 to TRBJ1-1; D gene ambiguous. The CDR3 DNA sequence: TGCGCCAGCAGTGTGGGATCAGGCAGTGAAGCTTTCTTT. Translating it yields CASSVGSGSEAFF.